These 18 T cell receptor delta chains came from one sample sequenced in a study of Vδ1+ human thymocytes. Overall study findings and caveats: Thymic TRG and TRD repertoires appeared highly polyclonal, with Gaussian CDR3 length distributions.

RNA was extracted from the cells and then reverse transcribed. Pooled V-gene forward primers with one constant-region reverse primer generated the CDR3 amplicons by multiplex PCR. TCRdb redid the clone calls on the multiplex PCR reads with CATT. The repertoire holds about 58,000 delta-chain clones, with more than 12% as singletons. No antigen is known for these receptors. The sample was Vdelta1+ gamma-delta thymocytes from the thymus. Sample subset: FACS-sorted CD3+ TCRalphabeta- TCRVdelta1+ TCRVdelta2- thymocytes. Source of these receptors: a girl in the first two years of life who had congenital heart surgery.

The gene calls are TRDV1 and TRDJ1, with a tentative D call TRDD3 (6 bases). Germline V lookup: CDR1 TSWWSYY, CDR2 QGS. Trimming shortened V by 0 bases and J by 0 bases, and 20 bases separated the two germline ends. The CDR3 consists of 19 residues. The CDR3 DNA is TGTGCTCTTGGGGAACTAGTTCTAACCCTACTGGGTAACACCGATAAACTCATCTTT. Translation: CALGELVLTLLGNTDKLIF.

This chain connects TRDV1 to TRDJ1, with 12 bases aligning to TRDD3. There are 19 residues in the CDR3. Per germline, CDR1 TSWWSYY and CDR2 QGS. J was trimmed by 3 bases and V by 2 bases; bases with no gene match: 13. CDR3 sequence reads: CALGEAGELGDTFADKLIF. The CDR3 DNA is TGTGCTCTTGGGGAAGCAGGTGAACTGGGGGATACTTTTGCCGATAAACTCATCTTT.

The chain is built from TRDV1 and TRDJ1, with 11 bases lining up with TRDD3. The CDR3 loop spans 23 amino acids. The V gene end was trimmed by 4 bases and the J gene end by 1 base; junction bases not matched to a gene: 26. The germline gives CDR1 TSWWSYY, CDR2 QGS. In nucleotides, the CDR3 is TGTGCTCTTGGGGGCGTAAACCTTCCTTATGGGGGATACGACGGAAAAGGCACCGATAAACTCATCTTT. Translated: CALGGVNLPYGGYDGKGTDKLIF.

This chain links TRDV2 with TRDJ1; 8 bases match TRDD3. The CDR3 covers 17 residues. The V gene end was trimmed by 0 bases and the J gene end by 0 bases; junction bases not matched to a gene: 8. The germline V gene has CDR1 GEAIGNYY and CDR2 EKD. CDR3 loop: CACDTSGGCSYTDKLIF. For the CDR3, the DNA is TGTGCCTGTGACACCAGTGGGGGATGCTCGTACACCGATAAACTCATCTTT.

The chain uses TRDV1 and TRDJ1; TRDD3 matches 7 bases. Germline V gene sequence: CDR1 TSWWSYY, CDR2 QGS. V was pared by 3 bases and J by 0 bases, with 19 bases of the junction left unmatched. The CDR3 is made up of 20 amino acids. The CDR3, as DNA: TGTGCTCTTGGGGACGTAGGAACGCTGGGGGCCCCGGTGTACACCGATAAACTCATCTTT. This sequence encodes CALGDVGTLGAPVYTDKLIF.

The V and J genes are TRDV1 and TRDJ1, with 11 bases that match TRDD3. Germline values: CDR1 TSWWSYY, CDR2 QGS. Trimming took 1 base from V and 0 from J; bases not matched to a gene: 31. The CDR3 spans 26 residues. Here the CDR3 reads CALGERFPHGGYAIYSRFEYTDKLIF. CDR3 nucleotide sequence: TGTGCTCTTGGGGAACGTTTCCCACATGGGGGATACGCTATCTATTCTCGCTTTGAGTACACCGATAAACTCATCTTT.

A remark on this clone: Possible read error: a much larger clone is one base away. The same CDR3 is also encoded by other DNA sequences in this sample. This chain uses TRDV2 with TRDJ1, with D uncertain. Germline V gene sequence: CDR1 GEAIGNYY, CDR2 EKD. The length of the CDR3 is 15 residues. The CDR3: CACDTPIPRTRKLIF. CDR3 bases: TGCGCCTGTGACACACCGATCCCGCGGACACGTAAACTCATCTTT.

This clone turned up a few times. The chain carries TRDV1 and TRDJ1, with a weak D call TRDD2 (6 bases). The CDR3 consists of 26 residues. The V end was cut by 5 bases, the J end by 0 bases, with 46 bases between. The germline V gene encodes CDR1 TSWWSYY and CDR2 QGS. CDR3 nucleotide sequence: TGTGCTCTTGGGCCGAGCCCTTCCGGAAAAAGGAGCAGGCTGGGCCCCTACAGGGGCTACACCGATAAACTCATCTTT. Amino acid sequence: CALGPSPSGKRSRLGPYRGYTDKLIF.

This clone came up a few times. The rearrangement joins TRDV1 to TRDJ1, with 7 nucleotides matching TRDD3. J gave up 0 bases and V 3 bases, and 28 bases lay outside the gene matches. Germline CDR1 reads TSWWSYY; CDR2 reads QGS. The CDR3 covers 23 residues. The CDR3 protein is CALGDFSARGPRGIPLYTDKLIF. The CDR3, as DNA: TGTGCTCTTGGGGACTTTTCCGCAAGGGGGCCACGGGGGATCCCCTTGTACACCGATAAACTCATCTTT.

This chain uses TRDV1 with TRDJ1; TRDD3 matches at 7 bases. Germline V gene sequence: CDR1 TSWWSYY, CDR2 QGS. V lost 5 bases, J lost 0 bases, and 9 bases stayed unmatched. The CDR3 extends over 16 amino acids. The CDR3 DNA is TGTGCTCTTGGGATCTGGGGGCACGAGTACACCGATAAACTCATCTTT. This translates into CALGIWGHEYTDKLIF.

This chain uses TRDV1 with TRDJ1, with 13 positions matching TRDD3. Germline V gene data show CDR1 as TSWWSYY and CDR2 as QGS. CDR3 length: 16 residues. With V trimmed by 7 bases and J by 7 bases, 12 bases remained unmatched. CDR3 DNA: TGTGCTCTTGCTACCTCACTGGGGGATACGAAGTCTAAACTCATCTTT. It yields the protein CALATSLGDTKSKLIF.

There are a few counts of this clone. The chain has TRDV1 and TRDJ1, with 8 bases identical to TRDD3. The CDR3 has 23 amino acids. The V gene end was trimmed by 1 base and the J gene end by 5 bases; junction bases not matched to a gene: 30. Germline V gene data show CDR1 as TSWWSYY and CDR2 as QGS. CDR3 sequence reads: CALGERPLQPWTSGGLISDKLIF. CDR3 nucleotide sequence: TGTGCTCTTGGGGAACGTCCCCTACAACCTTGGACTAGTGGGGGATTAATCTCTGATAAACTCATCTTT.

Comments on this clone: The germline gene is not matched at one end of the junction; a read error may be the cause. The chain has TRDV1 and TRDJ1; 9 nucleotides align to TRDD3. The germline gives CDR1 TSWWSYY, CDR2 QGS. The CDR3 is 25 amino acids. For the CDR3, the DNA is TGTGCTCTGGGGGACCGCCCGCAGCTTCTCCTTCCCTACTGTACTGGGGGAAAGTACACCGATAAACTCATCTTT. Translated: CALGDRPQLLLPYCTGGKYTDKLIF.

This rearrangement joins TRDV1 to TRDJ1; D is ambiguous. V lost 3 bases and J lost 0, with 17 bases in between. Per germline, CDR1 TSWWSYY and CDR2 QGS. CDR3 size: 17 residues. The DNA for the CDR3 is TGTGCTCTTGGGGAGAGGGTTAGGGAAAAGTACACCGATAAACTCATCTTT. Translated: CALGERVREKYTDKLIF.

This clone was seen only a few times. V is TRDV1 and J is TRDJ1; 11 positions agree with TRDD3. CDR1 is TSWWSYY and CDR2 is QGS in the germline V gene. This CDR3 has 19 residues. V lost 4 bases, J lost 2 bases, and 15 bases stayed unmatched. The CDR3 protein is CALGGHRVLGDTRTDKLIF. CDR3 DNA: TGTGCTCTTGGGGGTCATAGGGTGCTGGGGGATACCCGGACCGATAAACTCATCTTT.

The rearrangement joins TRDV1 to TRDJ1, with D possibly being TRDD3 (5 bases). The V end was cut by 4 bases, the J end by 0 bases, with 30 bases between. This CDR3 is 21 amino acids long. Germline V gene data show CDR1 as TSWWSYY and CDR2 as QGS. The CDR3 spells CALGVSSLSHTTGPYTDKLIF. CDR3 nucleotides: TGTGCTCTTGGGGTTTCATCCCTGAGCCATACGACGGGGCCATACACCGATAAACTCATCTTT.

This chain uses TRDV2 with TRDJ1; 8 nucleotides line up with TRDD3. With 6 bases clipped from V and 0 bases from J, the junction kept 11 bases outside the gene matches. The germline V gene encodes CDR1 GEAIGNYY and CDR2 EKD. The CDR3 consists of 16 residues. For the CDR3, the DNA is TGTGCCTGTCGAACTGGGGGCCCAAAGTACACCGATAAACTCATCTTT. Translation gives CACRTGGPKYTDKLIF.

This clone was counted between two and nine times. Additional DNA sequences in this sample encode the identical CDR3. The V call is TRDV1, the J call TRDJ1; 8 bases fit TRDD3. V was clipped by 0 bases and J by 2 bases; unmatched bases: 29. CDR1 is TSWWSYY, CDR2 QGS, per germline. This CDR3 has 24 amino acids. The CDR3 loop reads CALGELLESRNSWDTRSPTDKLIF. Written as DNA, the CDR3 is TGTGCTCTTGGGGAACTATTAGAGTCAAGGAATAGTTGGGATACGCGAAGTCCAACCGATAAACTCATCTTT.